One sample yielded the 25 T cell receptor beta chains listed below, sequenced in a study of T-cell reconstitution after alpha-beta-depleted transplantation in children listed by TCRdb under 2016. The treatment or condition label here, explained by the study, means: allogeneic hematopoietic cell transplantation with graft depleted of TCRalphabeta T cells and CD19 B cells. Receptor libraries were prepared by PCR. The sequencer was an Illumina HiSeq 2500. To normalize quantification of the TCRbeta repertoire, the TCR libraries were built with molecular barcoding that relied on unique molecular identifiers. TCRdb reanalyzed the raw reads on its own, using fastp at Q25 for trimming and MiXCR for clone calling, and kept in-frame beta chains. Here each entry gathers all rows of one CDR3 protein and keeps the most common genes and DNA. The sample table holds around 670,000 distinct CDR3 sequences, of which around 13% were seen once. Jointly, the top ten make up 0.79% of the sample.

Specimen: PBMCs, collected before TCRalphabeta/CD19-depleted stem cell transplant. These receptors were obtained from a girl aged 2 to 10 with congenital amegakaryocytic thrombocytopenia, due to receive a stem cell transplant.

This clonotype was counted many times. A junction boundary mismatches the germline segment, possibly from a read error. CDR3 DNA: TGTGCCAGCACCGTAGGGCGAGGCACGGATACGCAGTATTTT. This translates into CASTVGRGTDTQYF. J is TRBJ2-3 and V is TRBV11-2; D remains ambiguous. Germline V gene lookup returns CDR1 SGHAT and CDR2 FQNNGV. The CDR3 contains 14 residues.

The CDR3 bases are TGTGCCAGCAGCTTATTTCCGGGACAGGATCCTCAGCCCCAGCATTTT. It yields the protein CASSLFPGQDPQPQHF. The chain is built from TRBV7-2 and TRBJ1-5; the match to TRBD1 covers 8 bases. This CDR3 comprises 16 residues. Germline CDR1 reads SGHTA; CDR2 reads FQGNSA. J was trimmed by 6 bases and V by 2 bases; bases with no gene match: 9.

The chain uses TRBV7-2 and TRBJ1-2; 7 bases match TRBD1. With V trimmed by 2 bases and J by 7 bases, 13 bases remained unmatched. Germline CDR1 is SGHTA and CDR2 is FQGNSA. The CDR3 is 16 amino acids. CDR3 protein: CASSLFGTTGMAGYTF. Written as DNA, the CDR3 is TGTGCCAGCAGCTTATTTGGGACGACAGGGATGGCTGGCTACACCTTC.

There are a few counts of this clonotype. V gene TRBV15 combines with J gene TRBJ2-3; D may be TRBD2 (6 bases). V was trimmed by 1 base and J by 0 bases, leaving 11 bases between them. Germline-derived CDR1 and CDR2 are LNHNV and YYDKDF (reference sequence). The CDR3 totals 16 residues. The CDR3 DNA follows: TGTGCCACCAGCAGAGGACATAGCGGTAGCACAGATACGCAGTATTTT. It yields the protein CATSRGHSGSTDTQYF.

This clonotype was detected ten times or more. This chain connects TRBV29-1 to TRBJ2-3; D remains unclear. The CDR3 runs 13 residues. CDR1 is SQVTM and CDR2 is ANQGSEA in the germline V gene. Trimming took 4 bases from V and 4 from J, leaving 12 bases between them. The CDR3 bases are TGCAGCGTTGTTCAGAGACTTTCAGATACGCAGTATTTT. This gives the protein CSVVQRLSDTQYF.

The chain is built from TRBV29-1 and TRBJ1-5; D may be TRBD1 (5 bases). The CDR3 extends over 13 amino acids. Germline values: CDR1 SQVTM, CDR2 ANQGSEA. The V end was cut by 8 bases, the J end by 4 bases, with 15 bases between. The DNA of the CDR3 is TGCAGCTTTTCGACAGCCGCAAATCAGCCCCAGCATTTT. Its translation: CSFSTAANQPQHF.

This clonotype was observed a few times. The chain joins TRBV12-3 or TRBV12-4 to TRBJ1-3; possibly TRBD1 for D (5 bases). The CDR3 spans 17 residues. V was clipped by 5 bases and J by 0 bases, with 17 bases between them. CDR3 loop: CASSLTPRVFSGNTIYF. CDR3 DNA: TGTGCCAGCAGTCTGACCCCCAGGGTCTTCTCTGGAAACACCATATATTTT.

This sequence joins TRBV28 and TRBJ2-4; 8 bases map to TRBD1. Germline trimming cut 3 bases from V and 15 bases from J; bases unmatched to any gene: 13. The CDR3 has 14 residues. Germline-derived CDR1 and CDR2 are MDHEN and SYDVKM. The CDR3 bases are TGTGCCAGCAGTTTCCGACAGGGGCTATCGGATTCGTACTTC. This sequence encodes CASSFRQGLSDSYF.

This clonotype was detected only a few times. This chain joins TRBV12-3 or TRBV12-4 and TRBJ2-2, with 8 bases lining up with TRBD2. V lost 2 bases to trimming and J lost 6 bases; unmatched junction nucleotides: 8. The CDR3 is made up of 16 amino acids. The CDR3 DNA reads TGTGCCAGCAGTTTATCAAGCGGGAGATTTCCCGGGGAGCTGTTTTTT. Its translation is CASSLSSGRFPGELFF.

CDR3 region: CAISESVTSTFGNEQFF. The CDR3 DNA reads TGTGCCATCAGTGAGTCCGTCACTAGCACGTTCGGGAATGAGCAGTTCTTC. The chain links TRBV10-3 to TRBJ2-1; D possibly corresponds to TRBD2 (6 bases). V lost 0 bases, J lost 7 bases, and 19 bases lay in between. The germline V gene has CDR1 ENHRY and CDR2 SYGVKD. The CDR3 extends over 17 amino acids.

Concerning this clonotype itself: Given a much more abundant clone one base away, this may be a read error. The V gene is TRBV6-1, the J gene TRBJ1-5, with D uncertain. The V gene's germline CDR1 is MNHNS and CDR2 SASEGT. The CDR3 runs to 14 residues. In nucleotides, the CDR3 is TGTGCCAGCAGCCGAACAACGAGCAATCAGCGCCAGCATTTT. Translated: CASSRTTSNQRQHF.

This clonotype was seen a handful of times. The genes are TRBV7-8 and TRBJ2-1; 12 bases map to TRBD1. The CDR3 runs 17 residues. Germline loops: CDR1 SGHVS, CDR2 FQNEAQ. J was trimmed by 6 bases and V by 3 bases; bases with no gene match: 9. The CDR3 protein is CASSFQAGTGGRNEQFF. The CDR3 DNA reads as TGTGCCAGCAGCTTCCAGGCCGGGACAGGGGGCCGCAATGAGCAGTTCTTC.

In this sample, this clonotype turned up many times. The chain is built from TRBV27 and TRBJ1-1, with D perhaps matching TRBD1 (5 bases). The V end was cut by 5 bases, the J end by 10 bases, with 20 bases between. Germline V gene data show CDR1 as MNHEY and CDR2 as SMNVEV (reference sequence). There are 14 residues in the CDR3. CDR3 bases: TGTGCCAGCAGTAAGGGGACGGGCCTCCGGAGAGCTTTCTTT. It codes for CASSKGTGLRRAFF.

This chain connects TRBV18 to TRBJ2-2; D call uncertain. The V gene lost 0 bases and the J gene lost 1 base, with 6 bases spanning the gap. Germline CDR1 KGHSH, CDR2 LQKENI. This CDR3 comprises 15 residues. The CDR3 DNA is TGTGCCAGCTCACCACCGGTCCAGAACACCGGGGAGCTGTTTTTT. Translation gives CASSPPVQNTGELFF.

The CDR3 here is CASSLVVAGKDEQYF. Written as DNA, the CDR3 is TGCGCCAGCAGCTTGGTTGTTGCAGGGAAAGACGAGCAGTACTTC. The chain joins TRBV5-1 to TRBJ2-7; D may be TRBD1 (5 bases). The germline V gene encodes CDR1 SGHRS and CDR2 YFSETQ. V lost 0 bases and J lost 5, with 15 bases in between. CDR3 size: 15 residues.

The V call is TRBV30, the J call TRBJ1-4; D gene unclear. Trimming pared 3 bases from V and 8 bases from J, leaving 16 bases between. The germline gives CDR1 GTSNPN, CDR2 SVGIG (reference sequence). The CDR3 is made up of 14 amino acids. In DNA form, the CDR3 reads TGTGCCTGGAGGAACCGCCAGCGCGGCGAAAAACTGTTTTTT. This codes for CAWRNRQRGEKLFF.

This clonotype showed up many times. V usage is TRBV5-1 and J usage is TRBJ2-4; tentative D call: TRBD1 (6 bases). Germline CDR1 and CDR2: SGHRS and YFSETQ. V lost 4 bases, J lost 9 bases, and 17 bases lay in between. CDR3 length equals 14 residues. In DNA form, the CDR3 reads TGCGCCAGCAGCAAGACTGAAGGACAGACCATTCAGTACTTC. The encoded protein is CASSKTEGQTIQYF.

This clonotype was counted many times. The chain carries TRBV5-6 and TRBJ1-1; no clear D gene. CDR1 is SGHDT and CDR2 is YYEEEE in the germline V gene. V was trimmed by 2 bases and J by 5 bases, leaving 13 bases between them. The CDR3 sequence is 14 residues long. CDR3 in DNA: TGTGCCAGCAGCTTCGGGTTGGATGGGACTGAAGCTTTCTTT. Residues: CASSFGLDGTEAFF.

This clonotype was counted many times. This chain links TRBV4-2 with TRBJ1-4; D ambiguous. This CDR3 has 16 residues. The germline CDR1 and CDR2 sequences are LGHNA and YNFKEQ. Trimming stripped 8 bases from V and 0 bases from J, with 16 bases between. The CDR3 region has the DNA TGTGCCAGCTCGCGCAAGGAGAAAGCAACTAATGAAAAACTGTTTTTT. Amino acids: CASSRKEKATNEKLFF.

The genes are TRBV4-1 and TRBJ2-1, with 9 bases identical to TRBD2. The V gene end was trimmed by 4 bases and the J gene end by 2 bases; junction bases not matched to a gene: 6. The CDR3 is made up of 16 amino acids. The germline V gene encodes CDR1 MGHRA and CDR2 YSYEKL. The CDR3 here is CASSRPTSGPYNEQFF. In nucleotides, the CDR3 is TGCGCCAGCAGCCGACCGACTAGCGGCCCCTACAATGAGCAGTTCTTC.

This clonotype was seen ten or more times. The J gene is TRBJ1-3, the V gene TRBV7-8; D call uncertain. The CDR3 loop spans 15 amino acids. The V end was cut by 3 bases, the J end by 2 bases, with 11 bases between. Germline assignment: CDR1 SGHVS and CDR2 FQNEAQ. This chain's CDR3 is CASSFQRVTGNTIYF. DNA of the CDR3: TGTGCCAGCAGCTTTCAGCGGGTCACTGGAAACACCATATATTTT. Together with reference TRBV7-8 and TRBJ1-3, the CDR3 gives the full variable domain: GAGVSQSPRYKVAKRGQDVALRCDPISGHVSLFWYQQALGQGPEFLTYFQNEAQLDKSGLPSDRFFAERPEGSVSTLKIQRTQQEDSAVYLCASSFQRVTGNTIYFGEGSWLTVV.

The chain employs TRBV15 and TRBJ2-1, with 7 bases that match TRBD1. V lost 8 bases, J lost 2 bases, and 3 bases stayed unmatched. CDR1 is LNHNV, CDR2 YYDKDF, per germline (reference sequence). The CDR3 spans 13 residues. This chain's CDR3 is CATRQGPYNEQFF. The CDR3 nucleotides read TGTGCCACCCGACAGGGACCCTACAATGAGCAGTTCTTC. Filled out from reference TRBV15 and TRBJ2-1, the complete variable domain reads DAMVIQNPRYQVTQFGKPVTLSCSQTLNHNVMYWYQQKSSQAPKLLFHYYDKDFNNEADTPDNFQSRRPNTSFCFLDIRSPGLGDTAMYLCATRQGPYNEQFFGPGTRLTVL.

In its sample, this clonotype was seen a few times. The chain carries TRBV20-1 and TRBJ2-5; perhaps TRBD2 as D (5 bases). CDR1 is DFQATT and CDR2 is SNEGSKA in the germline V gene (reference sequence). V dropped 6 bases and J dropped 6 bases, with 17 bases sitting between them. The CDR3 loop spans 13 amino acids. CDR3 nucleotide sequence: TGCAGTGCCGGGCGAGAGGGTCGGAAGACCCAGTACTTC. Amino acids: CSAGREGRKTQYF.

The chain joins TRBV6-1 to TRBJ2-3; 10 bases are shared with TRBD2. This CDR3 contains 16 residues. V shed 6 bases, J shed 6 bases, and the junction held 12 bases outside the gene matches. Germline V gene lookup returns CDR1 MNHNS and CDR2 SASEGT. The CDR3 is CASRRASGSFPDTQYF. CDR3 nucleotides: TGTGCCAGCAGGAGGGCTAGCGGGAGCTTCCCTGATACGCAGTATTTT.

The rearrangement uses TRBV10-3 and TRBJ1-2; perhaps TRBD1 as D (6 bases). The V gene's germline CDR1 is ENHRY and CDR2 SYGVKD. Trimming removed 0 bases at V and 8 bases at J, with 22 bases between. This CDR3 is 17 amino acids long. The DNA of the CDR3 is TGTGCCATCAGTGAGTCCGGGACGAAGGGGGTATTAGGCGGCTACACCTTC. It specifies CAISESGTKGVLGGYTF.